This TCR beta chain was recovered during a study of shared T cell receptors in the human thymus. CDR1 is LNHNV and CDR2 is YYDKDF in the germline V gene (reference sequence). This CDR3 contains 16 residues. The V gene lost 3 bases and the J gene lost 4 bases, with 15 bases spanning the gap. Here immunoSEQ multiplex PCR was the method, and the copy in TCRdb shows in-frame clones only, minus some. The sample includes about 380,000 clones, roughly 94% seen only once; the top ten take approximately 0.02%. V gene TRBV15 combines with J gene TRBJ1-4, with D perhaps matching TRBD1 (6 bases). The sequenced sample was thymocytes. The sequence came from a human donor. The CDR3 reads CATSSSTGQVNEKLFF. Here the CDR3 DNA reads TGTGCCACCAGCAGTAGTACAGGGCAGGTTAATGAAAAACTGTTTTTT.